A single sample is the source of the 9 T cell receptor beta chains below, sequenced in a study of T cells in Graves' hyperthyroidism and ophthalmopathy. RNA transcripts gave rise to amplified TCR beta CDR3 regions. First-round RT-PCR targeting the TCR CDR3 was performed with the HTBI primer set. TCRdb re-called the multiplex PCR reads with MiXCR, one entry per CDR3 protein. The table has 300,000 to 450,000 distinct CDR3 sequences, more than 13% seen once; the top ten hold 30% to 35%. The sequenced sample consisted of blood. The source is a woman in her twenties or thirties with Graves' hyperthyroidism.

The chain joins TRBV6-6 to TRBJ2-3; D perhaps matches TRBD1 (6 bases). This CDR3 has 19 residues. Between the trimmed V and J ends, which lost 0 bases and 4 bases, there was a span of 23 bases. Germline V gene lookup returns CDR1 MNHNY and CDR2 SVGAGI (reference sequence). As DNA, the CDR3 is TGTGCCAGCAGTTACTCCGTAACCACAATACAGGGTGAAGCAGATACGCAGTATTTT. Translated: CASSYSVTTIQGEADTQYF.

The CDR3, as DNA: TGCAGTGCTAGTAGGACAGGGGGCCAAGAGCAGTTCTTC. This translates into CSASRTGGQEQFF. J is TRBJ2-1 and V is TRBV20-1, with 11 bases identical to TRBD1. This CDR3 is 13 amino acids long. Losses at the gene ends were 3 bases for V and 10 bases for J; bases not matched to a gene: 5. Per germline, CDR1 DFQATT and CDR2 SNEGSKA (reference sequence).

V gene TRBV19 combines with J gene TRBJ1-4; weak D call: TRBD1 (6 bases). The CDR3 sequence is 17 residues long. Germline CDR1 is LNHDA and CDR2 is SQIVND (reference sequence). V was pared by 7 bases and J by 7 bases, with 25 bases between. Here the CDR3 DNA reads TGTGCCAGTACCCCCTCGTATCTCCGGGGGCAGGTTGAAAAACTGTTTTTT. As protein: CASTPSYLRGQVEKLFF.

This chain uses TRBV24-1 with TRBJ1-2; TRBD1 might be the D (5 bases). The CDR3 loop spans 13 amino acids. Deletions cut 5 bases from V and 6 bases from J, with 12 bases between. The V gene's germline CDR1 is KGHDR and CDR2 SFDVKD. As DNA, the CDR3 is TGTGCCACCAGTGCAGGGTTATGGGATGGCTACACCTTC. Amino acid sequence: CATSAGLWDGYTF.

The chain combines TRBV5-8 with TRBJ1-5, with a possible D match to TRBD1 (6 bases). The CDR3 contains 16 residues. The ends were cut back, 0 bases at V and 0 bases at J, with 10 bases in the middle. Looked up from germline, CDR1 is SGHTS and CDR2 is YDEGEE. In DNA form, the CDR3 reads TGTGCCAGCAGCTTGGGGGGGCCTCATAGCAATCAGCCCCAGCATTTT. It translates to CASSLGGPHSNQPQHF.

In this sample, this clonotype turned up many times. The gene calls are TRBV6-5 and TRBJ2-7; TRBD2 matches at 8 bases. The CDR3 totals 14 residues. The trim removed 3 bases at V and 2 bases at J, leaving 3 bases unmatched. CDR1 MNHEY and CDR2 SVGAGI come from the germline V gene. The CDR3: CASSYRRGAYEQYF. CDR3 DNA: TGTGCCAGCAGTTATAGGCGGGGGGCCTACGAGCAGTACTTC.

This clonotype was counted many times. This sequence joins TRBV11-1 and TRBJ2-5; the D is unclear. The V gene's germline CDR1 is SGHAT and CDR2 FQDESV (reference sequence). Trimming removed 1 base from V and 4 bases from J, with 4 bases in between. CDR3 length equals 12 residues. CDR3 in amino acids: CASSLGLETQYF. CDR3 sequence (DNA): TGTGCCAGCAGCTTAGGTCTAGAGACCCAGTACTTC.

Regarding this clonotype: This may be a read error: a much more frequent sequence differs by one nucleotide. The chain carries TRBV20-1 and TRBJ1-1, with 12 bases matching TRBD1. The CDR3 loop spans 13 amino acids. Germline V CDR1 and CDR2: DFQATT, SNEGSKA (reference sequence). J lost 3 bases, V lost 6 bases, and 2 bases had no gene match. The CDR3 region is CSAGQGADTEAFF. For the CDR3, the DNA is TGCAGTGCGGGACAGGGGGCAGACACTGAAGCTTTCTTT.

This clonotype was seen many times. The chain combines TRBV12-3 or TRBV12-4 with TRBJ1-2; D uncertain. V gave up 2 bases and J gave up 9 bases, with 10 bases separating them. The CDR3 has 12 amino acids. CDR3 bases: TGTGCCAGCAGTTTACCGGGGATAAGCTACACCTTC. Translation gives CASSLPGISYTF.